The subject of this entry is one T cell receptor beta chain. Its specificity is not known. The data derive from a study of cytomegalovirus exposure and HLA in healthy donors. Study information: Previous work identified roughly 110 million unique TCR beta sequences from around 200 million T cells. Whole-study findings and limits: An analysis done earlier found most TCR beta V segments productive about 87% or about 30% of the time. Judged likely to be a sequencing artifact was a cluster of highly shared sequence variants.

Primers included in the PCR were 60 Vbeta and 13 Jbeta primers. Method: immunoSEQ multiplex PCR; TCRdb's copy keeps in-frame clones and lacks some. There are fewer than 300,000 clones in the sample; under 90% occur only once, and 0.3% lies in the top ten. Every donor was a healthy person donating bone marrow. The germline gives CDR1 LNHDA, CDR2 SQIVND (reference sequence). This CDR3 has 15 amino acids. V was pared by 5 bases and J by 2 bases, with 8 bases of the junction left unmatched. The receptor was isolated from a girl aged 2-10 years in good health and CMV-seronegative. The sequenced sample consisted of PBMCs. V is TRBV19 and J is TRBJ1-2; TRBD1 matches at 7 bases. This chain's CDR3 is CASSSRQGVNYGYTF. The DNA for the CDR3 is TGTGCCAGTAGTTCGAGACAGGGAGTCAACTATGGCTACACCTTC.